This TCR beta chain comes out of a study of blood T cell repertoires in COVID-19. Study as a whole: Nucleic acid was either cDNA or gDNA, and it came from T cells, B-cell-depleted T cells, or PBMCs.

Some clones are missing from TCRdb's copy, which holds only in-frame ones; the method was immunoSEQ multiplex PCR. Here the sample spans approximately 170,000 clones, roughly 88% being singletons. Patients of the Seattle cohort, enrolled during active infection, were followed longitudinally. The germline V gene has CDR1 MNHEY and CDR2 SVGAGI. V was clipped by 10 bases and J by 4 bases; unmatched bases: 4. CDR3 size: 13 residues. The chain employs TRBV6-5 and TRBJ2-3; 11 bases line up with TRBD2. Sequenced sample: peripheral blood. This sequence originates from an elderly man with COVID-19, enrolled during active disease. The CDR3 loop reads CATKLAGADTQYF. CDR3 DNA: TGTGCCACCAAACTAGCGGGAGCAGATACGCAGTATTTT.